This T cell receptor beta chain is drawn from a study of T cell responses to AZD1222 COVID-19 vaccine. The study, taken as a whole, reports: Spike-specific TCR breadth and depth were elevated following two AZD1222 doses. Close to half of all spike-specific TCRs reportedly target regions of the variants that are unmutated. Baseline serostatus was positive in only a handful of AZD1222 recipients.

As concerns this clone: What it binds is unknown.

Libraries were prepared by immunoSEQ multiplex PCR; TCRdb keeps only in-frame clonotypes and omits some of them. The sample shows 90,000 to 130,000 clones, about 90% of them seen only once. The CDR3 runs 18 residues. CDR1 is KGHDR and CDR2 is SFDVKD in the germline V gene. Trimming took 2 bases from V and 3 from J; bases not matched to a gene: 7. This clonotype was sampled from an adult in good health. This sequence joins TRBV24-1 and TRBJ1-4, with 11 positions matching TRBD1. Sequencing was performed on peripheral blood, taken on day 0 of AZD1222 vaccination. CDR3 sequence reads: CATSDSGQGAWANEKLFF. The CDR3 DNA reads as TGTGCCACCAGTGATTCTGGACAGGGGGCCTGGGCTAATGAAAAACTGTTTTTT.